This T cell receptor (beta chain) was sequenced in a study of T cells in Graves' hyperthyroidism and ophthalmopathy. Study details: Any treatment followed the collection of peripheral blood at initial diagnosis.

This clonotype came up a few times. The diagnoses drew upon clinical symptoms, serum thyroxine and TRAb, thyroid ultrasound and orbital computed tomography. Germline V gene sequence: CDR1 MNHNS, CDR2 SASEGT. The CDR3 runs 15 residues. The J segment lost 6 bases and the V segment lost 5 bases, leaving 11 bases of the junction unmatched. RNA transcripts gave rise to amplified TCR beta CDR3 regions. First-round RT-PCR of the TCR CDR3 relied on the HTBI primer set. TCRdb passed the multiplex PCR reads through MiXCR, listing each CDR3 protein once. The repertoire holds 480,000 or so distinct CDR3 sequences, with about 15% as singletons.

The V call is TRBV6-1, the J call TRBJ2-7; 9 positions match TRBD1. Sequences were obtained from blood. This sequence originates from a woman between 18 and 30 years old with Graves' hyperthyroidism. CDR3 sequence reads: CASSLAGTGYAEQYF. CDR3 sequence (DNA): TGTGCCAGCAGTCTCGCCGGGACAGGGTATGCCGAGCAGTACTTC.